The next 18 T cell receptor beta chains were all read from a single sample in a study of Ad26.COV2.S vaccination and SARS-CoV-2 variants (dated by TCRdb to the early 2020s). Sample treatment or condition, as interpreted from the label and publication: around 19 received Ad26.COV2.S at low or high dose, single or two shots; about 5 received placebo; per-sample allocation not given. Repertoires of vaccine and placebo recipients were sequenced from samples taken on day 63 after the first injection. Libraries were made using the immunoSEQ multiplex PCR assay. Entries here come from immuneACCESS through TCRdb and include only in-frame sequences with V and J called. Some clones fail to appear in such tables; in the studies checked, an unresolved V gene covers under half of the shortfall, and the cause of the remainder is unknown. Counted in this sample were 200,000 to 300,000 clones; around nine tenths of them appeared once. Roughly a tenth of the sample is taken by the ten largest.

The starting material was peripheral blood, obtained in a trial of Ad26.COV2.S vaccine versus placebo. These receptors all come from a person between 18 and 60 years old who received the Ad26.COV2.S COVID-19 vaccine or a placebo.

This clone has more than one count but fewer than ten. The chain joins TRBV30 to TRBJ2-7, with D perhaps matching TRBD2 (6 bases). Trimming removed 7 bases at V and 3 bases at J, with 10 bases between. The CDR3 is made up of 11 amino acids. The germline CDR1 and CDR2 sequences are GTSNPN and SVGIG (reference sequence). CDR3 protein: CALEGVYEQYF. The CDR3 DNA reads as TGTGCCTTGGAGGGCGTCTACGAGCAGTACTTC.

The chain is built from TRBV11-2 and TRBJ1-1, with a tentative D call TRBD1 (5 bases). V dropped 3 bases and J dropped 0 bases, with 8 bases sitting between them. Germline V CDR1 and CDR2: SGHAT, FQNNGV. This CDR3 has 14 amino acids. CDR3 loop: CASSLTAMNTEAFF. CDR3 nucleotides: TGTGCCAGCAGCTTGACAGCGATGAACACTGAAGCTTTCTTT.

This sequence joins TRBV18 and TRBJ1-2; 8 bases agree with TRBD1. V shed 3 bases and J 2 bases; nucleotides not matched to a gene: 5. The CDR3 runs 15 residues. Germline-derived CDR1 and CDR2 are KGHSH and LQKENI. CDR3 sequence reads: CASSPQGTGNYGYTF. CDR3 nucleotide sequence: TGTGCCAGCTCACCCCAGGGGACAGGAAACTATGGCTACACCTTC. Supplemented by reference TRBV18 and TRBJ1-2, the full variable domain reads NAGVMQNPRHLVRRRGQEARLRCSPMKGHSHVYWYRQLPEEGLKFMVYLQKENIIDESGMPKERFSAEFPKEGPSILRIQQVVRGDSAAYFCASSPQGTGNYGYTFGSGTRLTVV.

The rearrangement joins TRBV18 to TRBJ2-3; D remains unclear. The CDR3 is 14 amino acids. CDR1 is KGHSH, CDR2 LQKENI, per germline. Trimming stripped 3 bases from V and 4 bases from J, with 11 bases between. The CDR3 sequence is CASSPPSRPDTQYF. CDR3 bases: TGTGCCAGCTCACCCCCCTCCAGACCAGATACGCAGTATTTT.

The chain has TRBV7-2 and TRBJ1-2; 11 nucleotides line up with TRBD1. The V segment lost 4 bases and the J segment 4 bases; nucleotides outside the gene matches: 5. CDR1 and CDR2 from the germline V gene are SGHTA and FQGNSA. CDR3 size: 15 residues. CDR3 bases: TGTGCCAGCAGCTCGAGAGGGACAGGGGGCTATGGCTACACCTTC. This codes for CASSSRGTGGYGYTF. The complete variable domain, with remaining parts taken from reference TRBV7-2 and TRBJ1-2, reads GAGVSQSPSNKVTEKGKDVELRCDPISGHTALYWYRQSLGQGLEFLIYFQGNSAPDKSGLPSDRFSAERTGGSVSTLTIQRTQQEDSAVYLCASSSRGTGGYGYTFGSGTRLTVV.

The chain carries TRBV30 and TRBJ2-1, with D unresolved. The V and J ends lost 4 bases and 6 bases respectively, with 7 bases between them. Germline CDR1 and CDR2: GTSNPN and SVGIG (reference sequence). The CDR3 is made up of 11 amino acids. In nucleotides, the CDR3 is TGTGCCTGGACCCTCGTCAATGAGCAGTTCTTC. Translation: CAWTLVNEQFF.

This clone was seen more than once but under ten times. The rearrangement joins TRBV5-1 to TRBJ1-1; tentative D call: TRBD1 (6 bases). The germline CDR1 and CDR2 sequences are SGHRS and YFSETQ. V lost 4 bases to trimming and J lost 2 bases, with 15 bases between them. This CDR3 contains 15 residues. Written as DNA, the CDR3 is TGCGCCAGCAGCACCGAAGGACAGACCAACACTGAAGCTTTCTTT. As protein: CASSTEGQTNTEAFF. The complete variable domain, with remaining parts taken from reference TRBV5-1 and TRBJ1-1, reads KAGVTQTPRYLIKTRGQQVTLSCSPISGHRSVSWYQQTPGQGLQFLFEYFSETQRNKGNFPGRFSGRQFSNSRSEMNVSTLELGDSALYLCASSTEGQTNTEAFFGQGTRLTVV.

This chain connects TRBV9 to TRBJ1-2; D uncertain. Germline loops: CDR1 SGDLS, CDR2 YYNGEE. The CDR3 runs 15 residues. Deletions cut 3 bases from V and 5 bases from J, with 17 bases between. CDR3 DNA: TGTGCCAGCAGCGGAGAAAACGATCGGCTTTATGGCTACACCTTC. It specifies CASSGENDRLYGYTF. Using reference TRBV9 and TRBJ1-2 for the parts outside the CDR3, the full variable domain is DSGVTQTPKHLITATGQRVTLRCSPRSGDLSVYWYQQSLDQGLQFLIQYYNGEERAKGNILERFSAQQFPDLHSELNLSSLELGDSALYFCASSGENDRLYGYTFGSGTRLTVV.

This clone was detected a few times. CDR3 region: CASSPTHIRQVPTGELFF. The CDR3 bases are TGTGCCAGCAGCCCCACCCACATAAGACAGGTCCCCACCGGGGAGCTGTTTTTT. This chain links TRBV7-8 with TRBJ2-2; D possibly corresponds to TRBD1 (6 bases). V lost 5 bases, J lost 4 bases, and 23 bases lay in between. From germline, CDR1 is SGHVS and CDR2 FQNEAQ. The CDR3 length is 18 residues.

CDR3 protein: CASSEGRGRNYGYTF. The DNA of the CDR3 is TGTGCCAGCAGTGAAGGTCGGGGGCGAAACTATGGCTACACCTTC. This chain uses TRBV2 with TRBJ1-2; weak D call: TRBD1 (6 bases). The CDR3 spans 15 residues. The V end was cut by 1 base, the J end by 2 bases, with 11 bases between. Germline assignment: CDR1 SNHLY and CDR2 FYNNEI.

This clone was seen a few times. CDR3 sequence: CASSPGGVEQFF. CDR3 bases: TGTGCCAGCAGCCCCGGGGGGGTTGAGCAGTTCTTC. The chain couples TRBV9 to TRBJ2-1; 8 nucleotides match TRBD2. This CDR3 has 12 amino acids. V dropped 4 bases and J dropped 9; count of bases not matched to a gene: 3. Germline V gene lookup returns CDR1 SGDLS and CDR2 YYNGEE. Using reference TRBV9 and TRBJ2-1 for the parts outside the CDR3, the full variable domain is DSGVTQTPKHLITATGQRVTLRCSPRSGDLSVYWYQQSLDQGLQFLIQYYNGEERAKGNILERFSAQQFPDLHSELNLSSLELGDSALYFCASSPGGVEQFFGPGTRLTVL.

In DNA, the CDR3 is TGCGCCAGCAGCCAAGACCGTCTTGGACAGGGCTATGGCTACACCTTC. Its translation is CASSQDRLGQGYGYTF. The V and J genes are TRBV4-3 and TRBJ1-2; 8 nucleotides line up with TRBD1. Germline V CDR1 and CDR2: LGHNA, YSLEER. The CDR3 sequence is 16 residues long. The junction had 7 bases not matched to a gene; V was cut back by 0 bases and J by 4 bases.

The rearrangement joins TRBV5-1 to TRBJ2-2; 10 nucleotides line up with TRBD2. Germline CDR1 reads SGHRS; CDR2 reads YFSETQ. Unmatched junction bases numbered 5, after V lost 3 bases and J lost 6 bases. The CDR3 has 15 residues. This CDR3 is CASSSGTSVPGELFF. The CDR3 DNA reads TGCGCCAGCAGCTCCGGGACTAGCGTTCCCGGGGAGCTGTTTTTT.

The chain links TRBV27 to TRBJ2-7; TRBD1 might be the D (5 bases). CDR3 length: 12 residues. In germline, CDR1 is MNHEY, CDR2 SMNVEV (reference sequence). CDR3 loop: CDPGDSTYEQYF. DNA of the CDR3: TGTGACCCCGGCGACAGCACCTACGAGCAGTACTTC.

Ten or more counts support this clone. The CDR3, as DNA: TGTGCCACCTCCCCTCAACAGGGTAGGGAGACCCAGTACTTC. This gives the protein CATSPQQGRETQYF. The gene calls are TRBV2 and TRBJ2-5, with D perhaps TRBD1 (6 bases). Trimming pared 10 bases from V and 5 bases from J, leaving 20 bases between. Germline V gene sequence: CDR1 SNHLY, CDR2 FYNNEI. The CDR3 runs to 14 residues.

The chain joins TRBV28 to TRBJ2-6, with TRBD1 matching over 7 bases. V trimming: 6 bases; J trimming: 4 bases; junction bases outside the gene matches: 6. The length of the CDR3 is 15 residues. Germline V lookup: CDR1 MDHEN, CDR2 SYDVKM. CDR3 region: CASSRGQAGANVLTF. DNA for the CDR3: TGTGCCAGCAGCCGAGGACAGGCCGGGGCCAACGTCCTGACTTTC.

This rearrangement joins TRBV5-4 to TRBJ2-2; TRBD2 matches 12 bases. This CDR3 spans 18 amino acids. Germline assignment: CDR1 SGHNT and CDR2 YYREEE (reference sequence). The ends lost 3 bases at V and 3 bases at J; junction bases unmatched: 9. CDR3 protein: CASSSLTGTSGYTGELFF. As DNA, the CDR3 is TGTGCCAGCAGCTCACTAACCGGGACTAGCGGGTACACCGGGGAGCTGTTTTTT. The full variable domain, its missing parts supplied by reference TRBV5-4 and TRBJ2-2, is ETGVTQSPTHLIKTRGQQVTLRCSSQSGHNTVSWYQQALGQGPQFIFQYYREEENGRGNFPPRFSGLQFPNYSSELNVNALELDDSALYLCASSSLTGTSGYTGELFFGEGSRLTVL.

The genes are TRBV9 and TRBJ2-7; 9 bases map to TRBD1. V lost 4 bases and J lost 1; bases outside the gene matches: 3. The CDR3 has 14 residues. CDR1 and CDR2 (germline): SGDLS, YYNGEE. The CDR3 DNA sequence: TGTGCCAGCAGCTCCGACAGGGGGTCCTACGAGCAGTACTTC. It translates to CASSSDRGSYEQYF.